Listed below are T cell receptor beta chains from one sample, sequenced in a study of T cell changes during pregnancy in multiple sclerosis. Using immunoSEQ multiplex PCR, the repertoire was profiled, and TCRdb retains in-frame clones only, with some absent. The table shows 45,000 to 65,000 clones, with 90% to 95% occurring only once. Sample: CD8+ T cells from peripheral blood mononuclear cells, taken in the third trimester of pregnancy. These TCRs come from a female donor with multiple sclerosis, enrolled in a pregnancy study. CDR3s include the opening cysteine and the closing phenylalanine or tryptophan. D genes are given only for firm matches. Clone size is given for some rows only: seen once, a few or many times, or a class if the clone is expanded.

D gene	J gene	CDR3 length	clone size	V gene	CDR3 DNA	CDR3 protein
TRBD2	TRBJ2-1	15	once	TRBV7-2	TGTGCCAGCAGCCAGCGGACTAGCGGCGACAATGAGCAGTTCTTC	CASSQRTSGDNEQFF
TRBD2	TRBJ2-3	14	-	TRBV6-1	TGTGCCAGCCTCGGGACTAGCCCCGCAGATACGCAGTATTTT	CASLGTSPADTQYF
-	TRBJ2-7	15	-	TRBV4-3	TGCGCCAGCAGCCAAGGGGAGGACATCCCCTACGAGCAGTACTTC	CASSQGEDIPYEQYF
-	TRBJ2-1	12	-	TRBV7-3	TGTGCCAGCAGCACTTACACGGGAGAGCAGTTCTTC	CASSTYTGEQFF
-	TRBJ1-1	12	few	TRBV6-5	TGTGCCAGCAGTTACCAGGGAGGTCGGGCTTTCTTT	CASSYQGGRAFF
-	TRBJ2-2	15	-	TRBV7-6	TGTGCCAGCAGCTTGGACAGATCGAACACCGGGGAGCTGTTTTTT	CASSLDRSNTGELFF
-	TRBJ2-7	16	-	TRBV10-3	TGTGCCATCAGTGAGCCGGAACTAGCCAACTCCTACGAGCAGTACTTC	CAISEPELANSYEQYF
-	TRBJ1-1	14	-	TRBV4-1	TGCGCCAGCAGCCTGGACTGGGAGAACACTGAAGCTTTCTTT	CASSLDWENTEAFF
TRBD2	TRBJ2-1	16	-	TRBV11-2	TGTGCCAGCAGCTTAACTAGCGGGTCCTCCTACAATGAGCAGTTCTTC	CASSLTSGSSYNEQFF
TRBD2	TRBJ2-7	16	-	TRBV13	TGTGCCAGCAGCTTAATGGCGGGAGTATTCCACTACGAGCAGTACTTC	CASSLMAGVFHYEQYF
TRBD1	TRBJ2-7	16	-	TRBV5-6	TGTGCCAGCAGCTTGGCCGAGACAGGGTCTGACTACGAGCAGTACTTC	CASSLAETGSDYEQYF
TRBD2	TRBJ2-1	16	-	TRBV4-2	TGTGCCAGCAGCCAGGTAGCGGGAGGGCCGGACAATGAGCAGTTCTTC	CASSQVAGGPDNEQFF
TRBD2	TRBJ2-7	16	-	TRBV2	TGTGCCAGCCGGGGGCCAGCGGGAGAAGTTCCCTACGAGCAGTACTTC	CASRGPAGEVPYEQYF
-	TRBJ2-3	17	-	TRBV13	TGTGCCAGCAGCTTTAATGAGAGACACGACGGGGCAGATACGCAGTATTTT	CASSFNERHDGADTQYF
-	TRBJ1-2	14	-	TRBV28	TGTGCCAGCAGTTTGACGAAGACAGTTAACGGCTACACCTTC	CASSLTKTVNGYTF
-	TRBJ2-6	12	-	TRBV25-1	TGTGCCAGCCTCTCTGGGGCCAACGTCCTGACTTTC	CASLSGANVLTF
TRBD2	TRBJ2-1	15	-	TRBV6-5	TGTGCCAGCAGCTCCGGGACTAGCGGCTACAATGAGCAGTTCTTC	CASSSGTSGYNEQFF
TRBD1	TRBJ2-7	14	-	TRBV6-5	TGTGCCAGCAGTTACCTTGTTACAGGGGCCGAGCAGTACTTC	CASSYLVTGAEQYF
-	TRBJ2-2	15	-	TRBV13	TGTGCCAGCAGCGGAAACAGGGGGGGCACCGGGGAGCTGTTTTTT	CASSGNRGGTGELFF
TRBD1	TRBJ2-1	15	-	TRBV7-6	TGTGCCAGTACCATCGGGACAGGGTCCTACAATGAGCAGTTCTTC	CASTIGTGSYNEQFF
TRBD2	TRBJ2-1	15	many	TRBV6-5	TGTGCCAGCAGTTCCGGACTAGTGGCTCCAAATGAGCAGTTCTTC	CASSSGLVAPNEQFF
TRBD2	TRBJ2-7	17	-	TRBV11-2	TGTGCCAGCAGCTCCTCTTCTTCTAGCGGAGCCGCCTACGAGCAGTACTTC	CASSSSSSSGAAYEQYF
-	TRBJ1-1	14	-	TRBV19	TGTGCCAGTTCCTGGGGCTCCATGAACACTGAAGCTTTCTTT	CASSWGSMNTEAFF
TRBD2	TRBJ2-2	16	-	TRBV27	TGTGCCAGCAGTTTATCGGAGACTAGCGGGACCGGGGAGCTGTTTTTT	CASSLSETSGTGELFF
TRBD2	TRBJ2-7	16	few	TRBV9	TGTGCCAGCAGCGTAGCTGGCGCTAGCGGGGCCTACGAGCAGTACTTC	CASSVAGASGAYEQYF
TRBD2	TRBJ2-7	13	-	TRBV5-4	TGTGCCAGCAGACTAGCGGGCTCCTACGAGCAGTACTTC	CASRLAGSYEQYF
TRBD2	TRBJ2-7	15	-	TRBV4-3	TGCGCCAGCAGCCAAGCAGGGCGGGAGTCCGACGAGCAGTACTTC	CASSQAGRESDEQYF
-	TRBJ2-7	12	-	TRBV27	TGTGCCAGCGCTTATTTCCCCGGGGAGCAGTACTTC	CASAYFPGEQYF
TRBD2	TRBJ2-7	13	few	TRBV9	TGTGCCAGCAGCGAGGGACTAGCCTACGAGCAGTACTTC	CASSEGLAYEQYF
TRBD1	TRBJ1-1	15	-	TRBV27	TGTGCCAGCAGTTTATATCAGGGGGCGCGAACTGAAGCTTTCTTT	CASSLYQGARTEAFF
TRBD2	TRBJ2-2	16	-	TRBV6-6	TGTGCCAGCAGACCGCTAGCGGGAGGGCCGGCCGGGGAGCTGTTTTTT	CASRPLAGGPAGELFF
TRBD1	TRBJ2-7	13	-	TRBV7-9	TGTGCCAGCAGCCACCGGGACAGCTACGAGCAGTACTTC	CASSHRDSYEQYF
TRBD1	TRBJ1-3	15	-	TRBV4-2	TGTGCCAGCAGCCTGGACAGGGGGCAGCGAAACACCATATATTTT	CASSLDRGQRNTIYF
-	TRBJ1-2	14	-	TRBV5-1	TGCGCCAGCTCCGCAGGGCCCTCGGACTATGGCTACACCTTC	CASSAGPSDYGYTF
TRBD2	TRBJ2-7	15	-	TRBV5-1	TGCGCCAGCAGCTTGGTCGAGCGGGACGGCTACGAGCAGTACTTC	CASSLVERDGYEQYF
-	TRBJ2-2	15	-	TRBV27	TGTGCCAGCAGAGAGCGGACAGACAACACCGGGGAGCTGTTTTTT	CASRERTDNTGELFF
-	TRBJ2-7	15	-	TRBV13	TGTGCCAGCAGCTTAGGCCCGGGACAAGAATACGAGCAGTACTTC	CASSLGPGQEYEQYF
TRBD1	TRBJ1-2	14	-	TRBV6-1	TGTGCCAGCAGTGAATTCGGACAGGGGTATGGCTACACCTTC	CASSEFGQGYGYTF
-	TRBJ2-5	16	-	TRBV5-1	TGCGCCAGCAGCTTGGAAGGCCAGGTCCTCCAAGAGACCCAGTACTTC	CASSLEGQVLQETQYF
-	TRBJ1-2	14	once	TRBV9	TGTGCCAGCAGCCCAAGGGGGGGGCTACGTGGCTACACCTTC	CASSPRGGLRGYTF
-	TRBJ1-5	15	-	TRBV6-1	TGTGCCAGCAGTGTCGACGGGGGGTACGATCAGCCCCAGCATTTT	CASSVDGGYDQPQHF
TRBD1	TRBJ2-2	15	once	TRBV28	TGTGCCAGCAGTCTCGGACAGGGTCGCACCGGGGAGCTGTTTTTT	CASSLGQGRTGELFF
-	TRBJ2-3	14	-	TRBV11-2	TGTGCCAGCAGCTTAATAAGGGGTACAGATACGCAGTATTTT	CASSLIRGTDTQYF
TRBD2	TRBJ2-7	17	-	TRBV11-2	TGTGCCAGCAGCTTAGCCCCCACTAGCGGGGGATCCTACGAGCAGTACTTC	CASSLAPTSGGSYEQYF
-	TRBJ2-7	11	-	TRBV20-1	TGCAGTTTGAGGCGGGCCTACGAGCAGTACTTC	CSLRRAYEQYF
TRBD2	TRBJ2-3	16	once	TRBV7-9	TGTGCCAGCAGCTTAGGGGGGGGAGAAGCCGCAGATACGCAGTATTTT	CASSLGGGEAADTQYF
TRBD2	TRBJ2-1	14	-	TRBV9	TGTGCCAGCAGCGCCGACCGTAGCGGGAATGAGCAGTTCTTC	CASSADRSGNEQFF
TRBD2	TRBJ2-7	16	-	TRBV28	TGTGCCAGCAGTTGGGCAAGTAGCGGGAGCTCCTACGAGCAGTACTTC	CASSWASSGSSYEQYF
TRBD1	TRBJ2-5	16	-	TRBV6-5	TGTGCCAGCAGTTACTCATACCGGGACAGGGGAGAGACCCAGTACTTC	CASSYSYRDRGETQYF
-	TRBJ2-7	14	-	TRBV9	TGTGCCAGCAGCGCTGGGACTGGTCGGTACGAGCAGTACTTC	CASSAGTGRYEQYF
-	TRBJ1-3	15	-	TRBV6-1	TGTGCCAGCAGTGATTTGGCGGACTCTGGAAACACCATATATTTT	CASSDLADSGNTIYF
TRBD2	TRBJ2-7	16	once	TRBV5-1	TGCGCCAGCAGCTCCGGGACTAGCGGGGTCCCCTACGAGCAGTACTTC	CASSSGTSGVPYEQYF
TRBD2	TRBJ2-1	16	-	TRBV9	TGTGCCAGCGGCCCCTTAGCGGGAGGTACCTACAATGAGCAGTTCTTC	CASGPLAGGTYNEQFF
-	TRBJ1-2	15	-	TRBV13	TGTGCCAGCAGCTGGGGGGGAAGAGGTGACTATGGCTACACCTTC	CASSWGGRGDYGYTF
TRBD1	TRBJ1-1	20	-	TRBV9	TGTGCCAGCAGCGTAGAGAGGGGGCGCGATGACTTGGGGATGAACACTGAAGCTTTCTTT	CASSVERGRDDLGMNTEAFF
TRBD1	TRBJ2-7	15	-	TRBV19	TGTGCCAGTAGTATAAGTGAGACAGGGGGCTACGAGCAGTACTTC	CASSISETGGYEQYF
-	TRBJ2-7	14	-	TRBV18	TGTGCCAGCTCACTTTCAGACAATACCTACGAGCAGTACTTC	CASSLSDNTYEQYF